This T cell receptor (beta chain) was retrieved from a study of T cell clonotyping in hematopoietic cell transplantation. Data came from immunoSEQ multiplex PCR; TCRdb stores just in-frame clones and leaves some out. Among approximately 17,000 clones listed, roughly 90% were seen once. Sequenced sample: peripheral blood mononuclear cells. The clonotype comes from a man over 45 in good health. Some clones in this sample may be carry-over from other donors' samples.

CDR3 sequence: CASSTQGTGANVLTF. The CDR3 region has the DNA TGTGCCAGCAGTACCCAGGGGACCGGGGCCAACGTCCTGACTTTC. The chain is built from TRBV28 and TRBJ2-6, with TRBD1 as a possible D gene (6 bases). Looked up from germline, CDR1 is MDHEN and CDR2 is SYDVKM. The V end was cut by 5 bases, the J end by 4 bases, with 12 bases between. The CDR3 has 15 residues.